This T cell receptor beta chain was found in a study of T cell repertoires in cytomegalovirus infection. On the study more broadly: In public TCR beta signatures, there were indications of both CMV infection and matching HLA type.

TCRdb recomputed calls from the reads with MiXCR, one row per CDR3 protein. Among about 150,000 distinct CDR3 sequences listed, 17% were seen once. The table lists this clonotype with many counts. Its antigen remains unidentified. Germline V gives CDR1 SEHNR, CDR2 FQNEAQ (reference sequence). V lost 5 bases to trimming and J lost 5 bases, with 15 bases between them. The CDR3 length is 14 residues. Study-level findings and limits: Cumulated frequencies of public TCR beta families served to identify carriers of CMV plus the relevant HLA. The ex vivo response was dominated by HLA-C-restricted CMV-specific TCR beta clonotypes.

This sequence was found in a human donor in good health (CMV status not recorded). Some clones in this sample may be carry-over from other donors' samples. The rearrangement uses TRBV7-9 and TRBJ2-5, with D possibly being TRBD1 or TRBD2 (5 bases each). Sequenced input: CD8+ T cells from PBMCs. The CDR3 is CASSTGTRWETQYF. Written as DNA, the CDR3 is TGTGCCAGCAGCACCGGGACGAGGTGGGAGACCCAGTACTTC.